The 4 T cell receptor beta chains presented below share a single source sample, sequenced in a study of T cell responses to AZD1222 COVID-19 vaccine. Profiled with immunoSEQ multiplex PCR; TCRdb holds only in-frame clones, not every one. The data show about 140,000 clones, 93% seen once. Source: peripheral blood, taken on day 0 of MenACWY control vaccination. The receptors were sampled from an adult in good health.

The CDR3 nucleotides are TGCGCCAGCAGCTTGGAAACAGGGCGGCGAGGCTACACCTTC. This gives the protein CASSLETGRRGYTF. The rearrangement joins TRBV5-1 to TRBJ1-2, with a possible D match to TRBD1 (6 bases). The V gene's germline CDR1 is SGHRS and CDR2 YFSETQ. The CDR3 has 14 residues. V was pared by 0 bases and J by 8 bases, with 14 bases between.

The chain recombines TRBV24-1 with TRBJ1-2; D is possibly TRBD1 (5 bases). Germline loops: CDR1 KGHDR, CDR2 SFDVKD. Trimming pared 2 bases from V and 3 bases from J, leaving 9 bases between. This CDR3 is 14 amino acids long. This CDR3 reads CATSDSGAYYGYTF. CDR3 in DNA: TGTGCCACCAGTGATTCCGGGGCCTACTATGGCTACACCTTC.

The rearrangement joins TRBV27 to TRBJ1-5; no reliable D call. The length of the CDR3 is 16 residues. Germline V gene data show CDR1 as MNHEY and CDR2 as SMNVEV (reference sequence). The V and J ends lost 6 bases and 6 bases respectively, with 21 bases between them. The CDR3 loop reads CASSRLGPGTLQPQHF. Written as DNA, the CDR3 is TGTGCCAGCAGCCGCCTCGGTCCGGGCACTCTTCAGCCCCAGCATTTT.

V and J are TRBV5-6 and TRBJ2-2; tentative D call: TRBD2 (6 bases). CDR3 length: 16 amino acids. The germline gives CDR1 SGHDT, CDR2 YYEEEE. V gave up 0 bases and J gave up 2 bases, with 11 bases separating them. The CDR3 DNA is TGTGCCAGCAGCTTGGAGGAGGCGGGAAACACCGGGGAGCTGTTTTTT. This encodes CASSLEEAGNTGELFF.